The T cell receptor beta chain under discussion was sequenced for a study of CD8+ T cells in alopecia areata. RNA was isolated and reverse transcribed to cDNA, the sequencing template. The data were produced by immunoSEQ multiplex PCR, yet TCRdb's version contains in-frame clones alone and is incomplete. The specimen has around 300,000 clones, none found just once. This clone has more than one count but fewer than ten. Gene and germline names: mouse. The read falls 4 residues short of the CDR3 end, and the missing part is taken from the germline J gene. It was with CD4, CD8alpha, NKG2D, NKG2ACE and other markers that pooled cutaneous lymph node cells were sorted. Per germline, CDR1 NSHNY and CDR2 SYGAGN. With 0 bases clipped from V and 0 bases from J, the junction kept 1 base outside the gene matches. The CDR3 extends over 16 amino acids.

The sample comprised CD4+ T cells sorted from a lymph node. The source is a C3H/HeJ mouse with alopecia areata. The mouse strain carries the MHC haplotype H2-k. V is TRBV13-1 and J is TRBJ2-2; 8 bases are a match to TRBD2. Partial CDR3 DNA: TGTGCCAGCAGTGATGACTGGGGGCCAAACACCGGG. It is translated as CASSDDWGPNTG. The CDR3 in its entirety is CASSDDWGPNTGQLYF.